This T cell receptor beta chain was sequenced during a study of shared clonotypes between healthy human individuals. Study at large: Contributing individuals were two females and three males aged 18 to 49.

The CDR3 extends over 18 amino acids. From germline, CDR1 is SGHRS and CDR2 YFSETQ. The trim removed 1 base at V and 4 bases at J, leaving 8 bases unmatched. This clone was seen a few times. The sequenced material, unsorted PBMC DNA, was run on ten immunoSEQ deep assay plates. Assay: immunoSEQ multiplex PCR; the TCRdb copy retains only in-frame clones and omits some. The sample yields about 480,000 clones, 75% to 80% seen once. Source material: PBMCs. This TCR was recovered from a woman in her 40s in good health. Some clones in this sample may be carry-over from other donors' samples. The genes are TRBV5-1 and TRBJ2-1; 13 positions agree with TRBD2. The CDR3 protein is CASSLPRRTSGSYNEQFF. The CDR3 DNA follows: TGCGCCAGCAGCTTGCCCCGTCGGACTAGCGGGAGTTACAATGAGCAGTTCTTC.